This TCR beta chain was profiled in a study of response to subunit inactivated influenza vaccine. Germline-derived CDR1 and CDR2 are LGHNA and YSLEER. CDR3 size: 15 residues. Deletions cut 4 bases from V and 5 bases from J, with 17 bases between. TCRdb recomputed calls from the RT-PCR reads with MiXCR, one row per CDR3 protein. This sample carries 600,000 to 700,000 distinct CDR3 sequences, around 15% of them seen once, and the ten largest clones take approximately 7.6%. This clonotype was counted ten times or more. Specimen: PBMCs from blood, collected 14 days before vaccination. The TCR originated in a middle-aged man who received an inactivated influenza vaccine. The chain recombines TRBV4-3 with TRBJ1-1, with D possibly being TRBD1 (5 bases). The CDR3 region has the DNA TGCGCCAGCAGCCCGGTATGGGGGGGAGAGACTGAAGCTTTCTTT. Protein sequence: CASSPVWGGETEAFF.